This TCR beta chain stems from a study of blood T cell repertoires in COVID-19. Looking at the study overall: Sample material is recorded as cDNA or gDNA derived from T cells, B-cell-depleted T cells, or PBMCs.

Measured with immunoSEQ multiplex PCR; TCRdb has only the in-frame clones, and not every one. The profile shows about 210,000 clones, around 90% of them singletons. V shed 8 bases and J shed 4 bases, with 8 bases lying between them. The CDR3 has 12 amino acids. CDR1 is MNHEY and CDR2 is SVGAGI in the germline V gene. Sequences were obtained from peripheral blood. The origin of this receptor is a man between 25 and 39 years old with acute or convalescent COVID-19. This chain uses TRBV6-5 with TRBJ2-2; D gene ambiguous. The CDR3 reads CASPRLTGELFF. The CDR3 DNA follows: TGTGCCAGCCCTAGACTCACCGGGGAGCTGTTTTTT.